A selection of T cell receptor beta chains follows, all from one sample in a study of human T cells and chemical hapten exposure. TCRdb reprocessed the RACE reads with MiXCR, giving one entry per CDR3 protein. The sample yields under 300,000 distinct CDR3 sequences, about 8.1% seen once. The material was whole blood, obtained in connection with sensitization to the hapten diphenylcyclopropenone (DPC). Receptor source: a woman aged 40 to 55 with alopecia areata. Some clones in this sample may be carry-over from other donors' samples. The CDR3 runs from the conserved cysteine through the conserved F or W. A D gene is named only where the DNA matches it firmly. Expanded clones get a size class; other rows say once, few or many, or leave the size out.

v_call | d_call | clone_size | cdr3_aa
TRBV20-1 | - | few | CSARARLDDYEQYF
TRBV12-3/TRBV12-4 | - | - | CASSLGSLNEKLFF
TRBV24-1 | - | few | CATSDFLSGRGAFF
TRBV9 | TRBD1 | few | CASSTGGFGYTF
TRBV27 | - | many | CASSPHEQFF
TRBV3-1 | TRBD1 | few | CASSQDLSSGGADTEAFF
TRBV28 | - | many | CASRTGMFDEQYF
TRBV12-3/TRBV12-4 | TRBD2 | - | CASNRLAANTGELFF
TRBV12-3/TRBV12-4 | TRBD2 | - | CASSRTGLARAKNIQYF
TRBV5-1 | - | many | CASSFLASGANVLTF
TRBV3-1 | - | many | CASSQAYEQYF
TRBV20-1 | - | - | CSGLESTDTQYF